Included here is one T cell receptor beta chain sequence, with context. This clone has just one count. Its binding antigen is unknown. No base quality values were provided; no much bigger clone lies one nucleotide off. This record belongs to a study of T cell repertoires in ileal Crohn's disease (dated by TCRdb to the late 2010s). At the level of the whole study: The median duration of disease was 7.9 years, and at the time of surgery about a third of patients were active smokers. Every patient underwent surgery because of a complication, which was stricturing disease in about 61% of cases and penetrating disease in roughly 39%. Postoperative therapy was given to about half of the patients, with thiopurines administered to about a dozen patients and anti-TNF agents administered to some 20 patients. TCR repertoire analysis was done in fewer than 65 Crohn's disease patients from a prospective multicentre cohort. The study was conducted in parallel with a multicentre cohort built to find predictors of early endoscopic recurrence after ileocolonic resection. A Rutgeerts score above i0 was used to define endoscopic postoperative recurrence. The study sequenced about 180 mucosal samples from roughly 60 patients, taken at several locations on the surgical specimen and at postoperative endoscopy. The investigation overall reported the following: Endoscopic recurrence was linked to a higher percentage of high-frequency clones at surgery, and recurrence occurred in every patient whose clonality exceeded 26.8% (18/57). Sorted CD8 T cells carried more high-frequency clones than CD4 T cells, suggesting mucosal expansions were mainly CD8. Mucosal CD4 and CD8 T cells were sorted and sequenced only in a subgroup of patients, whose size was not stated. Compared with non-smokers, patients who were active smokers at surgery showed a significantly higher proportion of clonal expansions (roughly 26% vs 20%, p=0.02).

To be eligible, patients had to be adults with ileal or ileocolonic Crohn's disease and an indication for ileocolonic resection. Before DNA extraction, whole ileal mucosal biopsies were kept frozen at -80 degrees C. Genomic DNA was extracted from frozen whole biopsies with a TRizol-based method and quantified on a NanoDrop 2000 spectrophotometer. For commercial TCRB immunosequencing, around 500 nanograms of biopsy DNA were submitted for each sample. Adaptive Biotechnology amplified the CDR3 regions from genomic DNA with a two-step multiplex PCR designed to control amplification bias. Primers for every V and J gene segment were used in the first PCR, and barcodes and Illumina adapters were added in the second PCR. CDR3 libraries were sequenced on an Illumina instrument. The paper's processing steps were these. The analysis used both the pipelines supplied by the vendor and custom analysis of the raw data in R/Bioconductor with R version 3.3.0. Clonality, which ranges from 0 to 1, was calculated as the inverse of the normalised Shannon entropy across all productive clones. The repertoire share taken up by the top 100 clones defined high-frequency clones, and only clones that passed a 95% confidence test were kept. Overlap between samples was measured with the Morisita-Horn index, while repertoire diversity was measured with the Simpson index. TCRdb holds this immuneACCESS table with in-frame rearrangements only. Some clones are missing; in checked studies, unresolved V genes explain under half, and the rest has no known cause. V and J calls and clone size are copied from that table; D and trimming were computed from the DNA. The sample table holds approximately 15,000 clones, of which approximately 81% were seen once. The top ten clones comprise about 6.8% of the sample.

Relative to germline, V is 8 bases shorter and J is 10 bases shorter, with 14 bases between their ends. CDR1 and CDR2 are read off the germline V gene as MGHRA and YSYEKL. Inclusive of the bounding cysteine and phenylalanine, the CDR3 is 11 residues long. Of the read, only the CDR3 DNA is kept; its 33 bases are in frame from base 1. This sequence uses TRBV4-1 and TRBJ1-2; the D gene is possibly TRBD1, with 6 bases matching. The TCR sequence derives from an adult with Crohn's disease. Sequencing was done on a sample of ileal tissue. The DNA sequence follows: TGCGCCAGCGCACAGGGTTTCGTCTACACCTTC. Translated, this is CASAQGFVYTF.